Following are 2 T cell receptor beta chains from one sample sequenced in a study of T cell clonality in common variable immunodeficiency. TCRdb keeps only in-frame clones here, not all; method: immunoSEQ multiplex PCR. The data show some 28,000 clones, none appearing only once, with more than 10% held by the ten largest. The sequenced sample consisted of peripheral blood mononuclear cells. The receptors derive from a person between 18 and 69 years old in good health.

This clone was observed at least ten times. CDR3 amino acids: CASSFRRGGLSDEQFF. CDR3 bases read: TGTGCCAGTAGTTTCAGGCGGGGGGGTTTGTCGGATGAG. V and J are TRBV19 and TRBJ2-1, with 9 bases matching TRBD2. The read is 3 residues too short to cover the CDR3 end, so that end is filled in from the germline J gene. J was trimmed by 8 bases and V by 5 bases; bases with no gene match: 13. This CDR3 is 16 amino acids long. Germline assignment: CDR1 LNHDA and CDR2 SQIVND (reference sequence). Looking up the rest from reference TRBV19 and TRBJ2-1 gives the full variable domain: DGGITQSPKYLFRKEGQNVTLSCEQNLNHDAMYWYRQDPGQGLRLIYYSQIVNDFQKGDIAEGYSVSREKKESFPLTVTSAQKNPTAFYLCASSFRRGGLSDEQFFGPGTRLTVL.

Comments on this clone: The CDR3 end lies 3 residues beyond the end of the read and is filled in from the germline J gene. The genes are TRBV2 and TRBJ1-4; no clear D. Germline V gives CDR1 SNHLY, CDR2 FYNNEI. V lost 2 bases to trimming and J lost 0 bases, with 7 bases between them. This CDR3 is 15 amino acids long. The part of the CDR3 DNA that was read is TGTGCCAGCAGTGAAAAGTGGCCAACTAATGAAAAA. This codes for CASSEKWPTNEK. The whole CDR3 region reads CASSEKWPTNEKLFF.